The 4 T cell receptor beta chains in this list originate from one sample, sequenced in a study of blood T cell repertoires in COVID-19. Only in-frame clones appear in the TCRdb table, and some are missing; sequencing was by immunoSEQ multiplex PCR. Of 300,000 or so clones in the sample, roughly 91% are singletons; the top ten hold 1%. Sequencing was carried out using peripheral blood. The receptors shown here come from a man aged 45 to 65 with active or convalescent COVID-19.

The chain uses TRBV18 and TRBJ2-7; 13 positions agree with TRBD2. J was trimmed by 5 bases and V by 5 bases; bases with no gene match: 6. Germline loops: CDR1 KGHSH, CDR2 LQKENI. The CDR3 has 15 amino acids. CDR3 sequence (DNA): TGTGCCAGCTCAGTTGGACTAGCGGGAGCCAACGAGCAGTACTTC. It translates to CASSVGLAGANEQYF.

This clone was observed a handful of times. Here the CDR3 reads CASRKGDRGVTGELFF. In DNA form, the CDR3 reads TGTGCCAGCAGAAAAGGGGACAGGGGGGTTACCGGGGAGCTGTTTTTT. The rearrangement uses TRBV27 and TRBJ2-2; 11 bases align to TRBD1. J was trimmed by 5 bases and V by 6 bases; bases with no gene match: 8. The CDR3 length is 16 residues. The germline V gene encodes CDR1 MNHEY and CDR2 SMNVEV (reference sequence).

V usage is TRBV7-2 and J usage is TRBJ1-2; 8 bases map to TRBD1. CDR3 length: 12 amino acids. Germline lookup yields CDR1 SGHTA and CDR2 FQGNSA. Trimming at V came to 5 bases and at J to 8 bases, leaving 4 bases not matched to a gene. The CDR3 DNA is TGTGCCAGCAGCCGGACAGGGACCGGCTACACCTTC. The encoded protein is CASSRTGTGYTF.

This rearrangement joins TRBV5-4 to TRBJ2-1; 13 bases fit TRBD2. V trimming: 0 bases; J trimming: 4 bases; junction bases outside the gene matches: 1. This CDR3 is 16 amino acids long. From germline, CDR1 is SGHNT and CDR2 YYREEE (reference sequence). CDR3 coding DNA: TGTGCCAGCAGCTTGGGGACTAGCGGGGGTTACAATGAGCAGTTCTTC. As protein: CASSLGTSGGYNEQFF.